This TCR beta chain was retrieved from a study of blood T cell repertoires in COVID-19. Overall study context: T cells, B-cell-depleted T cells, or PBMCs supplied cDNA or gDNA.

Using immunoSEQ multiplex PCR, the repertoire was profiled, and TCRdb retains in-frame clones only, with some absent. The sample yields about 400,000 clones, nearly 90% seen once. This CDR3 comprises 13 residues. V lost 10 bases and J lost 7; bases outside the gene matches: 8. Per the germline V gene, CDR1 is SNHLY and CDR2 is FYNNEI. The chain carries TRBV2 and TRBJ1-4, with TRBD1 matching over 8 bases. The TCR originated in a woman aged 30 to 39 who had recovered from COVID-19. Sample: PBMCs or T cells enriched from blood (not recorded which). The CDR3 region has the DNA TGTGCCACCCGACAGGGGATGGTTGAAAAACTGTTTTTT. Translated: CATRQGMVEKLFF.